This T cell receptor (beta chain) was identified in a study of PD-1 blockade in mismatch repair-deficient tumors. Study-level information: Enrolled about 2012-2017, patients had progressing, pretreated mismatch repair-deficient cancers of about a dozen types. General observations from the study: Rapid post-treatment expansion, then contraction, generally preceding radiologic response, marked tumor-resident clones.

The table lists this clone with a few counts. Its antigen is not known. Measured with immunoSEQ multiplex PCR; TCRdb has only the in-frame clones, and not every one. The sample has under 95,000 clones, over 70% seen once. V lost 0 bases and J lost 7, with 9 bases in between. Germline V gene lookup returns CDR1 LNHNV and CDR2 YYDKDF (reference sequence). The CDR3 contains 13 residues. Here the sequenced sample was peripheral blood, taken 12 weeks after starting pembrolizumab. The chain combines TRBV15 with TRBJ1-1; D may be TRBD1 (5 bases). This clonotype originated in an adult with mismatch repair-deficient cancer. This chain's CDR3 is CATSRDKGVEAFF. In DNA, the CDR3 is TGTGCCACCAGCAGAGATAAAGGGGTTGAAGCTTTCTTT.